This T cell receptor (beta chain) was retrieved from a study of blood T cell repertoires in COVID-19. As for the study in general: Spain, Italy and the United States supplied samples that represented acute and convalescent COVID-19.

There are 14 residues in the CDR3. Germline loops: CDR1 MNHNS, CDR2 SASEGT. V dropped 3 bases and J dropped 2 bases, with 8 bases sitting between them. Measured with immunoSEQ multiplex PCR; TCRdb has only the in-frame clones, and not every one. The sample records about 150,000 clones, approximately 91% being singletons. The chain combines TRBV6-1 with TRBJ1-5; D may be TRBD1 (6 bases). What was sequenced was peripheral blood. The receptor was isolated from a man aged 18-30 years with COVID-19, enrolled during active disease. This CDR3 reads CASSDPGGNQPQHF. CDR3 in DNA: TGTGCCAGCAGTGACCCAGGGGGCAATCAGCCCCAGCATTTT.